This TCR beta chain was sequenced during a study of human T cells and chemical hapten exposure. Documented time point: patch test 3, about 24 weeks after DPC sensitization. The treatment denotes: therapeutic diphenylcyclopropenone sensitization with weekly scalp DPC. TCRdb called the RACE reads again in MiXCR, with one record for every CDR3 protein. The data show tens of thousands of distinct CDR3 sequences, with approximately 10% seen just once and roughly 3.7% held by the top ten. This clonotype was seen a few times. Germline loops: CDR1 SQVTM, CDR2 ANQGSEA. The CDR3 totals 13 residues. Trimming took 2 bases from V and 6 from J; bases not matched to a gene: 5.

This chain connects TRBV29-1 to TRBJ2-7; 9 positions agree with TRBD1. The sequencing used whole blood, collected in connection with sensitization to the hapten diphenylcyclopropenone (DPC). The sequence was obtained from a woman aged 45 to 65 with alopecia areata. Some clones in this sample may be carry-over from other donors' samples. The CDR3 sequence is CSVERGQGGEQYF. The CDR3 DNA reads as TGCAGCGTTGAACGGGGACAGGGAGGCGAGCAGTACTTC.